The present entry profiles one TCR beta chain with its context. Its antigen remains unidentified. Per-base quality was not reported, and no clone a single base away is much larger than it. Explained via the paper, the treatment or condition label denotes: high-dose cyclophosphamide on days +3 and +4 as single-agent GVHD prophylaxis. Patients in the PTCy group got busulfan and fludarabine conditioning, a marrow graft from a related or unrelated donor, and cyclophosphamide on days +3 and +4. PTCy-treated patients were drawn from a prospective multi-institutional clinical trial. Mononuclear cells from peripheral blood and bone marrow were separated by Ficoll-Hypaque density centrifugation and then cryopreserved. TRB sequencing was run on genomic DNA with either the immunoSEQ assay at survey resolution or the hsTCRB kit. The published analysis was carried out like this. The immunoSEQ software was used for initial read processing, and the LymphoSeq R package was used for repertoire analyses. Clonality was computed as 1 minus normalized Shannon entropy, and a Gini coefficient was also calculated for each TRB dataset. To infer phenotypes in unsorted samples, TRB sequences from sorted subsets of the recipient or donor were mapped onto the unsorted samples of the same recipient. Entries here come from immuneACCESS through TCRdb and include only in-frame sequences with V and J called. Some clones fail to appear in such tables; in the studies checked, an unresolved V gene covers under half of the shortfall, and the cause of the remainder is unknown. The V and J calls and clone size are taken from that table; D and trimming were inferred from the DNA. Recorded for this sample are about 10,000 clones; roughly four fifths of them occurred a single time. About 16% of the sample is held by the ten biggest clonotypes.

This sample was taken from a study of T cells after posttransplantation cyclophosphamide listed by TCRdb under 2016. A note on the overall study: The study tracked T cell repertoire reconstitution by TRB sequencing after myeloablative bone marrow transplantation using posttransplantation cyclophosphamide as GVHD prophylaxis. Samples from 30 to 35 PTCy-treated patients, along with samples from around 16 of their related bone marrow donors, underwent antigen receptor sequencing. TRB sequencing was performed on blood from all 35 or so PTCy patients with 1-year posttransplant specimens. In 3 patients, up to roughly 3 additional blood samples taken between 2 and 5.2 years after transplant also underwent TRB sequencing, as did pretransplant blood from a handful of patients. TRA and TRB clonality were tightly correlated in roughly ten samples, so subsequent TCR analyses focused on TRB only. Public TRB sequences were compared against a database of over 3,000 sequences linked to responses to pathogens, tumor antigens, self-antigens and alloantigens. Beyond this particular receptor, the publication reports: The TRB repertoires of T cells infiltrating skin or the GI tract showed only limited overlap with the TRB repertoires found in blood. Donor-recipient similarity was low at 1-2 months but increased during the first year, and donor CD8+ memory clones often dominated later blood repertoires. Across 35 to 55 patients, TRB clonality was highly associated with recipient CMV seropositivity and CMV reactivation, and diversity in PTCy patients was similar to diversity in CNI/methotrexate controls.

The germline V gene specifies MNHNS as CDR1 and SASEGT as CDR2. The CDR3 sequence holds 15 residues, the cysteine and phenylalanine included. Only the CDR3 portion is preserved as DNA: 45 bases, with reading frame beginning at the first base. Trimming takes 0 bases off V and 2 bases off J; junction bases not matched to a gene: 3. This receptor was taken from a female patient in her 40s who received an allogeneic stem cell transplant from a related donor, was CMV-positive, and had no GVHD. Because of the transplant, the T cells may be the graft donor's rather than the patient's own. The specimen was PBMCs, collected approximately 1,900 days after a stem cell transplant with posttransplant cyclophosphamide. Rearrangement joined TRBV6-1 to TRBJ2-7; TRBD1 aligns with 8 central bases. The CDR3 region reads CASSEAGQAAYEQYF. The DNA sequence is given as TGTGCCAGCAGTGAAGCGGGACAGGCGGCCTACGAGCAGTACTTC.